This T cell receptor beta chain was sequenced in a study of OX40 agonist ivuxolimab in advanced cancers. Turning to the study itself: Three patients, one with hepatocellular carcinoma and two with cutaneous melanoma, responded partially.

The repertoire was sequenced with immunoSEQ multiplex PCR; TCRdb's copy has only in-frame clones and lacks some. The table includes over 100,000 clones, around 93% detected once. For this clone: Its specificity is unknown.

General study results and limits: The study observed clonal expansion of CD4+ and CD8+ blood T cells by week 6 at 0.1 to 3.0 mg/kg.

V was pared by 7 bases and J by 2 bases, with 15 bases between. The germline CDR1 and CDR2 sequences are MGHDK and SYGVNS. This CDR3 has 14 amino acids. The chain uses TRBV25-1 and TRBJ2-7; no definite D call. The sample in question was CD4+ or CD8+ T cells sorted from blood, obtained in a trial of the OX40 agonist ivuxolimab. This TCR was sampled from an adult with an advanced solid tumor such as melanoma, head and neck, liver or kidney cancer. CDR3 in DNA: TGTGCCAGCACGCCCCCGGGCAGAGCCTACGAGCAGTACTTC. It translates to CASTPPGRAYEQYF.